The 15 T cell receptor beta chains presented below share a single source sample, sequenced in a study of blood T cell repertoires in COVID-19. Clones were read by immunoSEQ multiplex PCR, and TCRdb kept only the in-frame ones, dropping some. The sample lists approximately 25,000 clones; around 72% were seen once. Material: peripheral blood. The receptor set was obtained from an elderly woman with acute or convalescent COVID-19.

This clone showed up just a few times. The chain links TRBV6-5 to TRBJ1-1, with D unclear. Trimming pared 3 bases from V and 13 bases from J, leaving 9 bases between. Germline V gene data show CDR1 as MNHEY and CDR2 as SVGAGI. The CDR3 has 10 amino acids. In nucleotides, the CDR3 is TGTGCCAGCAGTTATAAGAGCGGTTTCTTT. Encoded protein: CASSYKSGFF.

The rearrangement links TRBV4-2 to TRBJ2-4; 13 positions agree with TRBD2. V lost 1 base and J lost 8; bases outside the gene matches: 8. The CDR3 is 17 amino acids. Germline CDR1 reads LGHNA; CDR2 reads YNFKEQ. Written as DNA, the CDR3 is TGTGCCAGCAGCCAAGGAGGGGGGACTAGCGGGATGTACATTCAGTACTTC. It specifies CASSQGGGTSGMYIQYF.

The rearrangement links TRBV9 to TRBJ1-4; D not resolved. The CDR3 runs to 12 residues. The V gene lost 7 bases and the J gene lost 5 bases, with 9 bases spanning the gap. CDR1 and CDR2 (germline): SGDLS, YYNGEE. CDR3 coding DNA: TGTGCCAGCGGAGGGCGAAATGAAAAACTGTTTTTT. This translates into CASGGRNEKLFF.

The chain has TRBV5-1 and TRBJ2-5, with D maybe TRBD2 (5 bases). CDR3 length: 13 residues. Germline V gives CDR1 SGHRS, CDR2 YFSETQ. Trimming pared 7 bases from V and 5 bases from J, leaving 15 bases between. The CDR3 DNA is TGCGCCAGCTCACTTTTGGGAGCGGAGACCCAGTACTTC. Its translation is CASSLLGAETQYF.

The chain employs TRBV7-8 and TRBJ2-7, with 7 bases matching TRBD1. The CDR3 is 14 amino acids. CDR1 and CDR2 (germline): SGHVS, FQNEAQ. V lost 2 bases to trimming and J lost 7 bases; unmatched junction nucleotides: 8. This CDR3 reads CASSLSGQVGEQYF. The CDR3 coding sequence is TGTGCCAGCAGCTTATCCGGACAGGTTGGTGAGCAGTACTTC.

The V and J genes are TRBV12-3 or TRBV12-4 and TRBJ1-1, with D possibly matching TRBD1 (6 bases). The V and J ends lost 5 bases and 10 bases respectively, with 17 bases between them. The CDR3 has 13 amino acids. CDR3 sequence reads: CASSILAIRGAFF. Written as DNA, the CDR3 is TGTGCCAGCAGTATCCTCGCGATCAGGGGAGCTTTCTTT.

J is TRBJ2-1 and V is TRBV7-2; D perhaps matches TRBD2 (6 bases). The CDR3 has 18 amino acids. Trimming cost V 1 base and J 4 bases, with 20 bases left between them. The germline V gene has CDR1 SGHTA and CDR2 FQGNSA. For the CDR3, the DNA is TGTGCCAGCAGCTTAGGGTTGGGGGGACTTCCATATTACAATGAGCAGTTCTTC. It yields the protein CASSLGLGGLPYYNEQFF.

This chain uses TRBV7-2 with TRBJ2-2, with TRBD2 identical over 10 bases. J lost 6 bases, V lost 6 bases, and 7 bases had no gene match. CDR1 SGHTA and CDR2 FQGNSA come from the germline V gene. The CDR3 contains 15 residues. In DNA, the CDR3 is TGTGCCAGCAGTAGGGAGCTAGCGGGAGCCGGGGAGCTGTTTTTT. Translation gives CASSRELAGAGELFF.

The chain combines TRBV10-3 with TRBJ2-3; 8 bases are a match to TRBD2. The CDR3 covers 14 residues. Germline CDR1 ENHRY, CDR2 SYGVKD. V shed 7 bases, J shed 2 bases, and the junction held 5 bases outside the gene matches. The DNA of the CDR3 is TGTGCCATCAACAGCGGGAGCCCCACAGATACGCAGTATTTT. Translated: CAINSGSPTDTQYF.

V and J are TRBV7-2 and TRBJ1-1; the D is unclear. Trimming shortened V by 1 base and J by 1 base, and 7 bases separated the two germline ends. This CDR3 has 14 amino acids. Germline loops: CDR1 SGHTA, CDR2 FQGNSA. The CDR3 nucleotides are TGTGCCAGCAGCTTAGTTGCGGGGAACACTGAAGCTTTCTTT. Its protein is CASSLVAGNTEAFF.

The J gene is TRBJ1-1, the V gene TRBV7-9, with D unclear. The CDR3 runs to 16 residues. CDR1 is SEHNR, CDR2 FQNEAQ, per germline (reference sequence). V lost 5 bases and J 0 bases, leaving 16 bases between the germline ends. The CDR3 reads CASSPLDSRLNTEAFF. The CDR3 nucleotides are TGTGCCAGCAGCCCCCTAGATTCAAGGTTGAACACTGAAGCTTTCTTT.

The chain links TRBV11-3 to TRBJ2-3, with 13 bases fitting TRBD2. The CDR3 sequence is 16 residues long. V shed 5 bases, J shed 1 base, and the junction held 3 bases outside the gene matches. Germline CDR1 and CDR2: SGHNT and YENEEA. CDR3 nucleotides: TGTGCCAGCAGCCCCGGGACTAGCGGGGGCACAGATACGCAGTATTTT. The encoded protein is CASSPGTSGGTDTQYF.

The V gene is TRBV30, the J gene TRBJ2-2; 7 bases match TRBD2. V dropped 0 bases and J dropped 7; count of bases not matched to a gene: 11. Germline CDR1 reads GTSNPN; CDR2 reads SVGIG (reference sequence). The CDR3 consists of 16 residues. The CDR3 coding sequence is TGTGCCTGGAGTGTACGATGGACTAGGAAGGACGGGGAGCTGTTTTTT. This gives the protein CAWSVRWTRKDGELFF.

The CDR3, as DNA: TGTGCCAGCAGTGCCCCACCGGGACAGGCTGCCGCTTATACGCAGTATTTT. Amino acid sequence: CASSAPPGQAAAYTQYF. This sequence joins TRBV6-1 and TRBJ2-3, with TRBD1 matching over 8 bases. Germline V gene lookup returns CDR1 MNHNS and CDR2 SASEGT. The CDR3 loop spans 17 amino acids. With 4 bases clipped from V and 7 bases from J, the junction kept 16 bases outside the gene matches.

DNA for the CDR3: TGTGCCAGCAGCTTTGGGCAGGGCCCATTTCCCCTCCACTTT. It translates to CASSFGQGPFPLHF. The chain employs TRBV11-2 and TRBJ1-6, with D maybe TRBD1 (5 bases). Trimming cost V 3 bases and J 13 bases, with 16 bases left between them. This CDR3 spans 14 amino acids. Germline-derived CDR1 and CDR2 are SGHAT and FQNNGV.